Here is one T cell receptor beta chain with its context. Its antigen is not known. The data were obtained in a study of cytomegalovirus exposure and HLA in healthy donors. Study-wide findings and caveats: Later analysis identified several of the most significant clusters that appeared linked to common viral pathogens.

PCR was performed using 60 Vbeta and 13 Jbeta primers. Produced via immunoSEQ multiplex PCR; TCRdb's table is partial and in-frame only. The sample records 80,000 or so clones, 60% to 80% being singletons. Germline CDR1 GTSNPN, CDR2 SVGIG (reference sequence). This CDR3 region has 13 residues. Trimming took 0 bases from V and 4 from J, leaving 9 bases between them. The clonotype was recovered from a woman in her forties in good health and CMV-seronegative. Input material: PBMCs. The V and J genes are TRBV30 and TRBJ1-2, with D maybe TRBD1 (6 bases). In DNA form, the CDR3 reads TGTGCCTGGAGTGTAGGACAGAGCTATGGCTACACCTTC. Protein: CAWSVGQSYGYTF.